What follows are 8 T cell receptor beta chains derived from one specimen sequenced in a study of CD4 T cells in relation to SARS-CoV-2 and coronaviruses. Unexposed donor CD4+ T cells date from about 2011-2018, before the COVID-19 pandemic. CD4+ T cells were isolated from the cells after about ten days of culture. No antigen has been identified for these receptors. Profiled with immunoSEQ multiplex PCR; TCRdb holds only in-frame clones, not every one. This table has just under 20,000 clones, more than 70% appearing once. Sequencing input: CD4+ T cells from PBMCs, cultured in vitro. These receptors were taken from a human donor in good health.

The CDR3 loop reads CASSLGGHGADTQYF. Written as DNA, the CDR3 is TGCGCCAGCAGCTTGGGGGGGCACGGGGCAGATACGCAGTATTTT. The genes are TRBV5-1 and TRBJ2-3, with D possibly matching TRBD1 (6 bases). V was trimmed by 0 bases and J by 4 bases, leaving 12 bases between them. Per germline, CDR1 SGHRS and CDR2 YFSETQ. The CDR3 sequence is 15 residues long.

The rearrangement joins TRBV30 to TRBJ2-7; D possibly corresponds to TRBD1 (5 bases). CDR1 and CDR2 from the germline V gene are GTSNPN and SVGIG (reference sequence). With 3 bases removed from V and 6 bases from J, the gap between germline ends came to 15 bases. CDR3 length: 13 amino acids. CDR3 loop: CAWRGPNQSEQYF. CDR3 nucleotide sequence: TGTGCCTGGAGGGGGCCTAACCAGTCCGAGCAGTACTTC.

CDR3 in DNA: TGTGCCACCAGTACGTGGACCGGCGGCTACACCTTC. This gives the protein CATSTWTGGYTF. This chain joins TRBV24-1 and TRBJ1-2; no clear D. The CDR3 contains 12 residues. Per the germline V gene, CDR1 is KGHDR and CDR2 is SFDVKD. Trimming took 6 bases from V and 8 from J, leaving 12 bases between them.

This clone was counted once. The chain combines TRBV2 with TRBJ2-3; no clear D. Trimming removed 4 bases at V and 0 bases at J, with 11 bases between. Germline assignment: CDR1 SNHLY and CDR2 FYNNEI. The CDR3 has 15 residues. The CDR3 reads CASSGHRDSTDTQYF. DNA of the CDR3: TGTGCCAGCAGTGGCCATAGGGATAGCACAGATACGCAGTATTTT.

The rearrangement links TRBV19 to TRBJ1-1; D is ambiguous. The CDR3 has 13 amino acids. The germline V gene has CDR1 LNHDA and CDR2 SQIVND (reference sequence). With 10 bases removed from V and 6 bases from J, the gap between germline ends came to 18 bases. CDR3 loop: CATIGRRISEAFF. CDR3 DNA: TGTGCCACTATCGGCCGTCGAATCTCTGAAGCTTTCTTT. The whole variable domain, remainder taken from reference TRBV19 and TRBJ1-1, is DGGITQSPKYLFRKEGQNVTLSCEQNLNHDAMYWYRQDPGQGLRLIYYSQIVNDFQKGDIAEGYSVSREKKESFPLTVTSAQKNPTAFYLCATIGRRISEAFFGQGTRLTVV.

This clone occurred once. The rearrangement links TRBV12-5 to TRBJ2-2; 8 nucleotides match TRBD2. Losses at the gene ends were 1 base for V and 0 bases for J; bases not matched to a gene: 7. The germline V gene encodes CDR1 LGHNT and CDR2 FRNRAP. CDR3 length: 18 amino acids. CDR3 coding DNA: TGTGCTAGTGGTTTGGACGATTATAGCGGGACGAACACCGGGGAGCTGTTTTTT. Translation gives CASGLDDYSGTNTGELFF.

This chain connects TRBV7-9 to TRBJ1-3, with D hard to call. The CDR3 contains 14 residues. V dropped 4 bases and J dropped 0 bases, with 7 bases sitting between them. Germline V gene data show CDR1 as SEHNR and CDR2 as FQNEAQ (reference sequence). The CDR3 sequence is CASSSTISGNTIYF. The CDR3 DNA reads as TGTGCCAGCAGCTCCACAATCTCTGGAAACACCATATATTTT.

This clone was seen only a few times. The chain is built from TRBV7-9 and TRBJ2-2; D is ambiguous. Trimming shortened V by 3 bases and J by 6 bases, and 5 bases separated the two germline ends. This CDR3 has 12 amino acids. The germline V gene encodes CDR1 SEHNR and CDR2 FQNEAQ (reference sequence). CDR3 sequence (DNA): TGTGCCAGCAGCTTGTCTGCCGGGGAGCTGTTTTTT. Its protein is CASSLSAGELFF.